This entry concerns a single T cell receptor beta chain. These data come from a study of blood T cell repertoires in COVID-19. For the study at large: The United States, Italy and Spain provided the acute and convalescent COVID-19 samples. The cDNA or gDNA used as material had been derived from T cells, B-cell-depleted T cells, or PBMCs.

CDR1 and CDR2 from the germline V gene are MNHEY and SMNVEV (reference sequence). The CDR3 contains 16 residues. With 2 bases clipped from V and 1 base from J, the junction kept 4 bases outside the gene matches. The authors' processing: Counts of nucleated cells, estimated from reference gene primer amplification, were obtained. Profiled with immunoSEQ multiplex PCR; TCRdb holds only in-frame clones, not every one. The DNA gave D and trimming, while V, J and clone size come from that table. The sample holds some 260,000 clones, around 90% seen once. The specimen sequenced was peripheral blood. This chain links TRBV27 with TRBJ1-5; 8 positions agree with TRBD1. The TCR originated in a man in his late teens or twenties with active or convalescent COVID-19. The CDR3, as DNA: TGTGCCAGCAGTTTACAGGGGGCAATCAGCAATCAGCCCCAGCATTTT. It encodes CASSLQGAISNQPQHF.